This TCR beta chain came from a study of cytomegalovirus exposure and HLA in healthy donors. V dropped 3 bases and J dropped 6 bases, with 4 bases sitting between them. This CDR3 region has 11 residues. Looked up from germline, CDR1 is SEHNR and CDR2 is FQNEAQ (reference sequence). PCR was performed using 60 Vbeta and 13 Jbeta primers. Sequencing was performed with immunoSEQ multiplex PCR; in TCRdb, only in-frame clones are kept and a portion is missing. The table records approximately 140,000 clones, around 75% of them present only once. The rearrangement joins TRBV7-9 to TRBJ2-3; D gene ambiguous. The sample comprised PBMCs. This TCR was sampled from a human donor in good health. The CDR3 here is CASSLQDTQYF. The CDR3 DNA sequence: TGTGCCAGCAGCTTGCAGGATACGCAGTATTTT.